This T cell receptor beta chain was sequenced for a study of long-term antiretroviral therapy in people with HIV. In this sample, this clone turned up once. With 5 bases removed from V and 0 bases from J, the gap between germline ends came to 17 bases. Germline CDR1 reads SGHTA; CDR2 reads FQGNSA. There are 18 residues in the CDR3. This was the immunoSEQ v3.0 assay at survey level. The repertoire was sequenced with immunoSEQ multiplex PCR; TCRdb's copy has only in-frame clones and lacks some. The data contain almost 35,000 clones, 80% to 90% of them seen just once; the ten biggest clones take up 4.8%.

The V call is TRBV7-2, the J call TRBJ2-6; D possibly matches TRBD1 or TRBD2 (5 bases each). The source is a young woman with HIV. This material consisted of unsorted PBMCs, taken just over 2.7 years before starting antiretroviral therapy. CDR3 sequence (DNA): TGTGCCAGCAGCCTACGGGACGTCCGGTACTCTGGGGCCAACGTCCTGACTTTC. As protein: CASSLRDVRYSGANVLTF.